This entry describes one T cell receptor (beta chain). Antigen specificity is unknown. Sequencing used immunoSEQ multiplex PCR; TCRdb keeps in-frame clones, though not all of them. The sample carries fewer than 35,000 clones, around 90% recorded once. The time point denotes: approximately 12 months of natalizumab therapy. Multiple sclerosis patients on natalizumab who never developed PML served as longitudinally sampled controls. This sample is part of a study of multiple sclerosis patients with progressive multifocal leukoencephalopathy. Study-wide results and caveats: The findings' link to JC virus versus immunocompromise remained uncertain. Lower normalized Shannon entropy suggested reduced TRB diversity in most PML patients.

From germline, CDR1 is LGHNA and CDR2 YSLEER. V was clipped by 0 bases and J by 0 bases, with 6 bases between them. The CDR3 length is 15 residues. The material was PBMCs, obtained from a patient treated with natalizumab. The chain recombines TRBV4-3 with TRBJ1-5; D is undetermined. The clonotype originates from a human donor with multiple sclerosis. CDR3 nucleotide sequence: TGCGCCAGCAGCCAAGATTTTCATAGCAATCAGCCCCAGCATTTT. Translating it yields CASSQDFHSNQPQHF.